This TCR beta chain was retrieved from a study of identical twins. There are many counts of this clonotype. Its specificity is unknown. Study outcomes and limitations: An excess of low generation probability was shown by twin-shared out-of-frame alpha sequences. Abundant beta clonotypes from cord blood had fewer insertions, unlike memory repertoires, which showed none.

TCRdb redid the calling of the 5' RACE reads with MiXCR, one entry per CDR3 protein. Of about 690,000 distinct CDR3 sequences listed, less than 7% are singletons. All donors were healthy, and all were Caucasian. V lost 6 bases to trimming and J lost 2 bases; unmatched junction nucleotides: 10. Germline CDR1 reads MGHRA; CDR2 reads YSYEKL. The CDR3 length is 17 residues. The TCR was taken from a man aged 18 to 29 in good health. The J gene is TRBJ2-1, the V gene TRBV4-1; 10 nucleotides match TRBD2. Material: naive T cells sorted from blood. CDR3 nucleotide sequence: TGCGCCAGCAGTACCACCCCCGGGACTAGCGCCTACAATGAGCAGTTCTTC. Its protein product is CASSTTPGTSAYNEQFF.